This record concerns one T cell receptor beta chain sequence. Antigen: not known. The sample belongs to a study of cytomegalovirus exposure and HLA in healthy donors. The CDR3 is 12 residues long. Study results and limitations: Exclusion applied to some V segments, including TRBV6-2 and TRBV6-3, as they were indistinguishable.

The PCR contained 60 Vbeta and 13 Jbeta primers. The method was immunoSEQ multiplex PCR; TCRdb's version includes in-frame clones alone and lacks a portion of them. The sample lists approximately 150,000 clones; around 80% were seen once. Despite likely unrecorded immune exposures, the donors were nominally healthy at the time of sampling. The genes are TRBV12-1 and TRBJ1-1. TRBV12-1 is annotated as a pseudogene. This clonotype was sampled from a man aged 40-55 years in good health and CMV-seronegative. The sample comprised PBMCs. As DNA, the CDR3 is TGTGCCAGCAGCGTAGTTAACACTGAAGCTTTCTTT. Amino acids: CASSVVNTEAFF.